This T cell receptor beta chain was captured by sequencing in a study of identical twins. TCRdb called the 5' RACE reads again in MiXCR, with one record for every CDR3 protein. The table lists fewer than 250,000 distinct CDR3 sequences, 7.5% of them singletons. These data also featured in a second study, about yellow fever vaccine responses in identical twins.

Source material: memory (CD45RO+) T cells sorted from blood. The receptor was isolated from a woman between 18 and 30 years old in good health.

The CDR3 loop reads CASSLIAGEGTDTQYF. For the CDR3, the DNA is TGTGCCAGCAGCCTAATAGCGGGAGAGGGCACAGATACGCAGTATTTT. The V and J genes are TRBV7-2 and TRBJ2-3; 9 nucleotides line up with TRBD2. V was clipped by 5 bases and J by 1 base; unmatched bases: 7. The length of the CDR3 is 16 residues. Germline V gene sequence: CDR1 SGHTA, CDR2 FQGNSA.